This T cell receptor (beta chain) stems from a study of PD-L1 blockade in urothelial cancer. Background on the study: Starting in the mid-2010s, patients were given atezolizumab (1,200 mg intravenously every 3 weeks). As for prior chemotherapy regimens, patients had received 0 to 3.

Measured with immunoSEQ multiplex PCR; TCRdb has only the in-frame clones, and not every one. The sample gives approximately 56,000 clones, less than 90% of which show up once; 15% to 19% is in the top ten. J was trimmed by 4 bases and V by 0 bases; bases with no gene match: 2. CDR3 length: 15 amino acids. From germline, CDR1 is MNHEY and CDR2 SVGAGI. Time point here: pretreatment peripheral blood. The V call is TRBV6-5, the J call TRBJ1-2; 10 bases align to TRBD1. The specimen was PBMCs, collected around atezolizumab (anti-PD-L1) treatment. The TCR comes from a man aged 65 to 79 with urothelial cancer. CDR3 sequence (DNA): TGTGCCAGCAGTTACTCGACAGGGGGCAGCTATGGCTACACCTTC. Translating it yields CASSYSTGGSYGYTF.